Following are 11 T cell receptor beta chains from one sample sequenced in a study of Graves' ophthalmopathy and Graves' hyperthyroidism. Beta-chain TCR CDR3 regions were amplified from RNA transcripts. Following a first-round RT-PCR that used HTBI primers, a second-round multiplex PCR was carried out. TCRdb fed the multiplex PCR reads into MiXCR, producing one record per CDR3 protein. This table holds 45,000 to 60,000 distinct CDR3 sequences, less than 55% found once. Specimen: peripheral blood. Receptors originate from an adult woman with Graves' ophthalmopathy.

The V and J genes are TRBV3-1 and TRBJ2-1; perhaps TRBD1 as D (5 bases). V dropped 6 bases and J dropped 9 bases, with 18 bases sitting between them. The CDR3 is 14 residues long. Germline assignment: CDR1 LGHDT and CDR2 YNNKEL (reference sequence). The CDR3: CASSPNGWGSEQFF. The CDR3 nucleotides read TGTGCCAGCAGTCCGAACGGTTGGGGCAGTGAGCAGTTCTTC.

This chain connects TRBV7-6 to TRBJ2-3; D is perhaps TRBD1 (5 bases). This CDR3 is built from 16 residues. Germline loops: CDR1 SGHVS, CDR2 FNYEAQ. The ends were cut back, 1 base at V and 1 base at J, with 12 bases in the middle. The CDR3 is CASSLGLKGGTDTQYF. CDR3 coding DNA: TGTGCCAGCAGCTTAGGTCTTAAAGGGGGCACAGATACGCAGTATTTT.

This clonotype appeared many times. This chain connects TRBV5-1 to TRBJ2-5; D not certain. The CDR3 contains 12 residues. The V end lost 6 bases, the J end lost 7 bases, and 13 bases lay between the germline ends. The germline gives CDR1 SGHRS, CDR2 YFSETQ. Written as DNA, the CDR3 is TGCGCCAGCAACCCTACCGGGTGGACCCAGTACTTC. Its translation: CASNPTGWTQYF.

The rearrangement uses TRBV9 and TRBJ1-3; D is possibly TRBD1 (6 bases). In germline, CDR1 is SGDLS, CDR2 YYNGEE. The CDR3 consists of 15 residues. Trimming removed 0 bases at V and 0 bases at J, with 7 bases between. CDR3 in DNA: TGTGCCAGCAGCGTAGGGGGGCACTCTGGAAACACCATATATTTT. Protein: CASSVGGHSGNTIYF.

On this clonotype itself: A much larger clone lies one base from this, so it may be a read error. In DNA, the CDR3 is TGTGCCATCGGCGGGCAGTCGATCCTAGGCGGTGAGCAGTTCTTC. Its translation: CAIGGQSILGGEQFF. V usage is TRBV28 and J usage is TRBJ2-1, with D possibly being TRBD2 (5 bases). The CDR3 runs 15 residues. Germline CDR1 reads MDHEN; CDR2 reads SYDVKM. Trimming cost V 10 bases and J 9 bases, with 25 bases left between them.

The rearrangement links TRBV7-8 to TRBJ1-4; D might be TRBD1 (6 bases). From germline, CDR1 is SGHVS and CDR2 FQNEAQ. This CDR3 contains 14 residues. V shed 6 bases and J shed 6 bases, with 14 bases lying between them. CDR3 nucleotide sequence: TGTGCCAGCAGTCTGGGGGGGGCATATGAAAAACTGTTTTTT. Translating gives CASSLGGAYEKLFF.

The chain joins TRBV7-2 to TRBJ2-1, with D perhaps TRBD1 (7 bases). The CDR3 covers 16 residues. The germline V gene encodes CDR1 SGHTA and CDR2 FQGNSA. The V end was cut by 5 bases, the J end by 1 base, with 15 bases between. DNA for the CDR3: TGTGCCAGCAGCCCAGGGGGGTTAGTATCCTACAATGAGCAGTTCTTC. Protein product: CASSPGGLVSYNEQFF.

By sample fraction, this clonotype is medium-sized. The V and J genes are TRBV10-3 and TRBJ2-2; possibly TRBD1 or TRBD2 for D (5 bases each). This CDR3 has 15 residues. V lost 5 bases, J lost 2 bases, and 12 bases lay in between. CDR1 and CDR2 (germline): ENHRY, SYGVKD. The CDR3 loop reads CAISPSGRNTGELFF. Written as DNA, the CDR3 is TGTGCCATCAGTCCCTCGGGACGCAACACCGGGGAGCTGTTTTTT.

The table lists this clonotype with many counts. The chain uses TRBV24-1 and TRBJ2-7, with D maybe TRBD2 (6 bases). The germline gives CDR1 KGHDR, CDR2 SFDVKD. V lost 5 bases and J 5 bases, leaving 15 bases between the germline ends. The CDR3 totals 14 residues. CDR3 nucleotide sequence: TGTGCCACCAGTGGCGGGGAACTTGCCCACGAGCAGTACTTC. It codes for CATSGGELAHEQYF.

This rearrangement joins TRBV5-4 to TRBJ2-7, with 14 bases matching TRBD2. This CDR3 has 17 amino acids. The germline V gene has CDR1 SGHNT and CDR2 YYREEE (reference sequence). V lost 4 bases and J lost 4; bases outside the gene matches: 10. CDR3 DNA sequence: TGTGCCAGCAGCCCTGGGACTAGCGGGAGTCGGGCATACGAGCAGTACTTC. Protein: CASSPGTSGSRAYEQYF.

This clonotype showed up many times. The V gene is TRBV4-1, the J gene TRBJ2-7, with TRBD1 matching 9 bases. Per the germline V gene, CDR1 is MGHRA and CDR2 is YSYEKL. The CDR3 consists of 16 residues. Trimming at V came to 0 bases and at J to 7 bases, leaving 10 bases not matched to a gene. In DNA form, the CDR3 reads TGCGCCAGCAGCCAAGAGGCTCCCGGGACAGGGTGGGAGCAGTACTTC. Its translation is CASSQEAPGTGWEQYF.